This T cell receptor beta chain was retrieved from a study of cytomegalovirus exposure and HLA in healthy donors. Study-wide results and caveats: The records held CMV serostatus as the only immune exposure information.

Turning to this clone: Its antigen is still unknown.

The V and J ends lost 8 bases and 4 bases respectively, with 12 bases between them. This CDR3 has 13 residues. Germline V gene lookup returns CDR1 SNHLY and CDR2 FYNNEI. With 60 Vbeta and 13 Jbeta primers, the PCR was carried out. TCRdb's copy holds only in-frame clones and misses some; the assay was immunoSEQ multiplex PCR. Seen here are 200,000 to 250,000 clones, around 85% observed once, and the top ten hold about 1.2%. The clonotype was recovered from a human donor in good health. The chain recombines TRBV2 with TRBJ2-1; TRBD2 is a possible D gene (5 bases). Sequences were obtained from PBMCs. The CDR3 DNA sequence: TGTGCCAGCTCGGCTAGCCGATACAATGAGCAGTTCTTC. Translation: CASSASRYNEQFF.